This T cell receptor (beta chain) was identified during a study of blood T cells in healthy people across ages. The CDR3 consists of 14 residues. In germline, CDR1 is KGHDR, CDR2 SFDVKD. This clonotype was detected only a few times. An end of the junction does not agree with germline; a read error may underlie this. The authors ran a second PCR of about 7 to 11 cycles using a sample-barcoded 5' primer and a J-beta primer mix. From the 5' RACE reads, TCRdb called clonotypes with MiXCR, one entry per CDR3 protein. Altogether 750,000 or so distinct CDR3 sequences are present, roughly 25% being singletons, with the ten largest covering 9% to 9.5%. These sequences were also reported in another study, on T cells of mothers and their children.

The rearrangement links TRBV24-1 to TRBJ2-1; D call uncertain. This TCR came from a boy aged 5-17 years in good health. Sequencing was performed on blood. The CDR3 loop is CATSDTASYNEQFF. Here the CDR3 DNA reads TGTGCCACCAGTGATACCGCTTCCTACAATGAGCAATTCTTC.